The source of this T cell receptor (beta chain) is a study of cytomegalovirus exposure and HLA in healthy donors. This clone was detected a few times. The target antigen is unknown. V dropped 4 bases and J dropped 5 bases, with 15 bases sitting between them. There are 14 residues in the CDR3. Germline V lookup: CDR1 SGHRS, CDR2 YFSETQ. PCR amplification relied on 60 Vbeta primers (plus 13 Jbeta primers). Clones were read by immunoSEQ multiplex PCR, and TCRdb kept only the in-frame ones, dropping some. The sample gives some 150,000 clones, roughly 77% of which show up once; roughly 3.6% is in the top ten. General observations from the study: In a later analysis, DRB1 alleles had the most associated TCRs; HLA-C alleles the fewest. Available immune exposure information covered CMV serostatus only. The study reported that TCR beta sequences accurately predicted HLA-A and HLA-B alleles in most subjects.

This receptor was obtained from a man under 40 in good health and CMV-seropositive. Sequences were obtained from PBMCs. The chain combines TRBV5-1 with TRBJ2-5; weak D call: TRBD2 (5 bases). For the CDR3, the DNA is TGCGCCAGCAGCCAAGACGGGGTAGGGGAGACCCAGTACTTC. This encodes CASSQDGVGETQYF.